This T cell receptor beta chain was documented in a study of blood T cell repertoires in COVID-19. Adults between roughly 18 and 100 years of age took part from 24 US areas. In the study's own analysis: Quantification of nucleated cells was approximated via reference gene primer amplification. The data were produced by immunoSEQ multiplex PCR, yet TCRdb's version contains in-frame clones alone and is incomplete. Clone size and the V and J calls come from that table; the DNA yielded D and trimming. Here the sample spans 200,000 to 250,000 clones, approximately 80% being singletons. The CDR3 is 14 amino acids. CDR1 is SNHLY, CDR2 FYNNEI, per germline. Concerning this clone itself: One junction end does not reproduce the germline sequence, and a read error may be involved.

This TCR derives from a young man with acute COVID-19. The chain combines TRBV2 with TRBJ1-2; the match to TRBD1 covers 9 bases. Sequencing was carried out using PBMCs or T cells enriched from blood (not recorded which). This CDR3 reads CASSESDRGYGHTF. For the CDR3, the DNA is TGTGCCAGCAGTGAATCGGACAGGGGCTATGGCCACACCTTC.